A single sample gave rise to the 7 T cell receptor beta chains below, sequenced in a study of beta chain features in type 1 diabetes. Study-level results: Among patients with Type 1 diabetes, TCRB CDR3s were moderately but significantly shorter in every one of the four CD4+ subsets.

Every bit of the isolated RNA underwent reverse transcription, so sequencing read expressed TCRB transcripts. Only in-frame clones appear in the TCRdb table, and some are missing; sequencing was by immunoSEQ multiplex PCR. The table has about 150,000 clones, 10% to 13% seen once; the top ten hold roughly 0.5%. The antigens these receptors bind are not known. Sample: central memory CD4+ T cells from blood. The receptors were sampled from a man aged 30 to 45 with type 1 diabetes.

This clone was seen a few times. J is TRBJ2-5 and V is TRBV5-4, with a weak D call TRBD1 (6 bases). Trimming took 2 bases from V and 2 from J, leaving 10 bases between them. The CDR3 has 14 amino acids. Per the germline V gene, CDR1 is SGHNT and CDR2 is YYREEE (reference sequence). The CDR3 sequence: CASSFQDRQETQYF. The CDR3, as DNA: TGTGCCAGCAGCTTCCAGGACAGACAAGAGACCCAGTACTTC.

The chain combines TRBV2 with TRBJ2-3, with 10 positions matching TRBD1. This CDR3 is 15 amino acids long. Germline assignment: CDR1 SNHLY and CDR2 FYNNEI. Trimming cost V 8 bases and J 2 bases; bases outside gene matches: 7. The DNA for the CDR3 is TGTGCCAGCGGAGGACAGGGGGGTCCCACAGATACGCAGTATTTT. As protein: CASGGQGGPTDTQYF.

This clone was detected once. The CDR3 sequence: CASSAGAIYNEQFF. CDR3 nucleotide sequence: TGTGCCAGCAGCGCGGGAGCTATCTACAATGAGCAGTTCTTC. The rearrangement links TRBV7-3 to TRBJ2-1, with 7 bases fitting TRBD2. The CDR3 loop spans 14 amino acids. With 5 bases clipped from V and 3 bases from J, the junction kept 4 bases outside the gene matches. Germline V lookup: CDR1 SGHTA, CDR2 FQGTGA.

Here the CDR3 DNA reads TGTGCCAGCAGTTTCGACAGGGGGCTTTCGTACTACACCTTC. Protein: CASSFDRGLSYYTF. J is TRBJ1-2 and V is TRBV27; 10 bases line up with TRBD1. The CDR3 is 14 amino acids. With 3 bases clipped from V and 10 bases from J, the junction kept 8 bases outside the gene matches. Germline CDR1 reads MNHEY; CDR2 reads SMNVEV (reference sequence).

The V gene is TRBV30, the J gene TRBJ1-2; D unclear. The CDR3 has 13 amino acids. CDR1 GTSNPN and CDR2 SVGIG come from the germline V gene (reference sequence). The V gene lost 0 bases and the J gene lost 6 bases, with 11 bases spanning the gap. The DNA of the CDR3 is TGTGCCTGGAGTGTACGTATGGCAAATGGCTACACCTTC. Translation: CAWSVRMANGYTF. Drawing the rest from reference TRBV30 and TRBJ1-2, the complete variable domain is SQTIHQWPATLVQPVGSPLSLECTVEGTSNPNLYWYRQAAGRGLQLLFYSVGIGQISSEVPQNLSASRPQDRQFILSSKKLLLSDSGFYLCAWSVRMANGYTFGSGTRLTVV.

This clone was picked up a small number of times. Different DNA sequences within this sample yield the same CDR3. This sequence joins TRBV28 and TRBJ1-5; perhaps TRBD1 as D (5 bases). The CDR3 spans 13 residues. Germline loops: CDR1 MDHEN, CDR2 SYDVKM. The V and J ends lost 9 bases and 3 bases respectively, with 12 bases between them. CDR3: CASSQGYNQPQHF. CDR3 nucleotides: TGTGCCAGTTCCCAGGGCTACAATCAGCCCCAGCATTTT.

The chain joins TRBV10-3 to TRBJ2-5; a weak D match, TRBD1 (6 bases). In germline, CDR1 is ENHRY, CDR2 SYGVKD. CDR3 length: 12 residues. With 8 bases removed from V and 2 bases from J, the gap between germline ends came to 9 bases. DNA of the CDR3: TGTGCCATCGGGGGCGGACAAGAGACCCAGTACTTC. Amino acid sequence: CAIGGGQETQYF.